This T cell receptor beta chain was identified in a study of T cell changes during pregnancy in multiple sclerosis. The J segment lost 0 bases and the V segment lost 5 bases, leaving 3 bases of the junction unmatched. This CDR3 is 15 amino acids long. Looked up from germline, CDR1 is LNHDA and CDR2 is SQIVND (reference sequence). The assay was immunoSEQ multiplex PCR, and TCRdb's table has in-frame clones only and misses some. This table has around 78,000 clones, 91% appearing once. The sequencing used peripheral blood, collected in the third trimester of pregnancy. The origin of this receptor is a female donor in good health, enrolled as a control in a pregnancy study. The gene calls are TRBV19 and TRBJ2-2, with 7 bases aligning to TRBD1. CDR3 bases: TGTGCCAGTAGTTTCAGGGGGACGAACACCGGGGAGCTGTTTTTT. Protein product: CASSFRGTNTGELFF.